Following are 30 T cell receptor beta chains from one sample sequenced in a study of T cells after yellow fever vaccination. MiXCR was run by TCRdb on the 5' RACE reads, yielding one entry per CDR3 protein. The data show a few hundred thousand distinct CDR3 sequences, with 10% to 15% seen just once and approximately 0.49% held by the top ten. The material sequenced was CD4+ T cells sorted from PBMCs, taken 45 days after the yellow fever booster vaccination. These receptors all come from a man aged 25 to 40 who received the YFV17D yellow fever vaccine.

The V call is TRBV3-1, the J call TRBJ2-7; 11 bases fit TRBD2. J lost 6 bases, V lost 2 bases, and 12 bases had no gene match. Germline-derived CDR1 and CDR2 are LGHDT and YNNKEL (reference sequence). The CDR3 runs 17 residues. This chain's CDR3 is CASSQLTSGASGGEQYF. CDR3 sequence (DNA): TGTGCCAGCAGCCAACTGACTAGCGGGGCCTCTGGGGGCGAGCAGTACTTC.

This chain links TRBV6-2 or TRBV6-3 with TRBJ2-7; 8 nucleotides agree with TRBD1. CDR1 and CDR2 (germline): MNHEY, SVGEGT. The CDR3 extends over 13 amino acids. J lost 3 bases, V lost 4 bases, and 2 bases had no gene match. CDR3 amino acids: CASSSGGNYEQYF. For the CDR3, the DNA is TGTGCCAGCAGTTCAGGGGGCAACTACGAGCAGTACTTC.

The rearrangement joins TRBV11-2 to TRBJ2-5, with a weak D call TRBD2 (6 bases). The V gene's germline CDR1 is SGHAT and CDR2 FQNNGV. The CDR3 runs 13 residues. Trimming cost V 5 bases and J 5 bases, with 12 bases left between them. CDR3 protein: CASSMGGGETQYF. The CDR3 DNA is TGTGCCAGCAGCATGGGGGGTGGTGAGACCCAGTACTTC.

J is TRBJ2-7 and V is TRBV7-8, with TRBD1 matching over 7 bases. CDR1 and CDR2 (germline): SGHVS, FQNEAQ. The CDR3 has 15 amino acids. V gave up 4 bases and J gave up 2 bases; unmatched junction bases: 8. The CDR3 protein is CASSSPGQRTYEQYF. In DNA, the CDR3 is TGTGCCAGCAGCTCTCCGGGACAGCGAACCTACGAGCAGTACTTC.

A note on this clonotype: With a much larger clone just one base away, this may be a read error. This chain connects TRBV20-1 to TRBJ1-5; D not resolved. This CDR3 contains 15 residues. Per the germline V gene, CDR1 is DFQATT and CDR2 is SNEGSKA (reference sequence). Trimming left V 0 bases short and J 4 bases short, with 13 bases between. For the CDR3, the DNA is TGCAGTGCTAGAGATATACTGGGAAGGAATCAGCCCCAGCATTTT. As protein: CSARDILGRNQPQHF.

This sequence joins TRBV29-1 and TRBJ2-5, with 7 bases fitting TRBD1. Germline-derived CDR1 and CDR2 are SQVTM and ANQGSEA. V gave up 7 bases and J gave up 5 bases; unmatched junction bases: 13. This CDR3 comprises 14 residues. CDR3 loop: CSAKDRKILETQYF. In nucleotides, the CDR3 is TGCAGCGCTAAGGACAGGAAGATCTTGGAGACCCAGTACTTC.

J is TRBJ2-1 and V is TRBV7-2; 7 positions match TRBD2. The trim removed 8 bases at V and 7 bases at J, leaving 14 bases unmatched. From germline, CDR1 is SGHTA and CDR2 FQGNSA. The CDR3 spans 15 residues. The CDR3 nucleotides read TGTGCCAGCCGTCTGGGGAGCGGGGCGGTAAATGAGCAGTTCTTC. Translated, it gives CASRLGSGAVNEQFF.

The sample holds a few counts of this clonotype. This rearrangement joins TRBV12-3 or TRBV12-4 to TRBJ1-1, with D unclear. Trimming removed 6 bases at V and 7 bases at J, with 9 bases between. The length of the CDR3 is 11 residues. This CDR3 reads CASRTDGEAFF. The CDR3 DNA sequence: TGTGCCAGCAGGACGGACGGTGAAGCTTTCTTT.

In this sample, this clonotype turned up a few times. V is TRBV6-1 and J is TRBJ2-4; D tentatively reads TRBD1 or TRBD2 (5 bases each). Deletions cut 8 bases from V and 0 bases from J, with 11 bases between. Germline CDR1 MNHNS, CDR2 SASEGT. CDR3 length: 14 residues. CDR3 coding DNA: TGTGCCAGCCGTCCTGGGGGAGCCAAAAACATTCAGTACTTC. Encoded protein: CASRPGGAKNIQYF.

This clonotype has a count of ten or more. The chain combines TRBV7-9 with TRBJ1-3; D might be TRBD1 (6 bases). The germline V and J ends were trimmed by 5 bases and 0 bases, with 11 bases remaining between them. Germline assignment: CDR1 SEHNR and CDR2 FQNEAQ (reference sequence). The CDR3 has 15 residues. In DNA form, the CDR3 reads TGTGCCAGCAGCCTAAGACAGGCCTCTGGAAACACCATATATTTT. Translating it yields CASSLRQASGNTIYF.

This sequence joins TRBV7-8 and TRBJ1-2; the D is unclear. The CDR3 spans 13 residues. The V end lost 7 bases, the J end lost 0 bases, and 9 bases lay between the germline ends. CDR1 and CDR2 (germline): SGHVS, FQNEAQ. CDR3 region: CASTPDANYGYTF. CDR3 sequence (DNA): TGTGCCAGCACCCCTGATGCTAACTATGGCTACACCTTC.

The chain combines TRBV18 with TRBJ2-7; D possibly uses TRBD1 or TRBD2 (5 bases each). Trimming took off 6 bases at V and 2 bases at J, with 14 bases between the two ends. The CDR3 extends over 14 amino acids. The germline V gene has CDR1 KGHSH and CDR2 LQKENI. The CDR3 region is CASSLPGRPYEQYF. The CDR3 DNA is TGTGCCAGCTCTCTCCCGGGACGCCCCTACGAGCAGTACTTC.

This clonotype was recorded at least ten times. The J gene is TRBJ1-4, the V gene TRBV20-1, with TRBD1 matching 8 bases. The germline gives CDR1 DFQATT, CDR2 SNEGSKA (reference sequence). Unmatched junction bases numbered 5, after V lost 3 bases and J lost 8 bases. This CDR3 spans 13 amino acids. The CDR3 reads CSARDRELEKLFF. The CDR3 nucleotides read TGCAGTGCTAGGGACAGGGAGTTGGAAAAACTGTTTTTT.

This chain joins TRBV10-3 and TRBJ1-2; unclear D gene. Trimming stripped 3 bases from V and 7 bases from J, with 18 bases between. The CDR3 extends over 15 amino acids. Germline CDR1 is ENHRY and CDR2 is SYGVKD. As DNA, the CDR3 is TGTGCCATCAGTGACCCCTCTGCCACAGCGCGTGGCTACACCTTC. Protein product: CAISDPSATARGYTF.

This clonotype has more than one count but fewer than ten. The rearrangement uses TRBV5-6 and TRBJ2-1, with TRBD2 matching 11 bases. This CDR3 is 19 amino acids long. Germline lookup yields CDR1 SGHDT and CDR2 YYEEEE. Trimming removed 3 bases from V and 3 bases from J; junction bases left unmatched: 14. The CDR3 nucleotides are TGTGCCAGCAGCTCACCCCCGGGACTAGCGGTTATGTGCTACAATGAGCAGTTCTTC. This encodes CASSSPPGLAVMCYNEQFF. The complete variable domain, with remaining parts taken from reference TRBV5-6 and TRBJ2-1, reads DAGVTQSPTHLIKTRGQQVTLRCSPKSGHDTVSWYQQALGQGPQFIFQYYEEEERQRGNFPDRFSGHQFPNYSSELNVNALLLGDSALYLCASSSPPGLAVMCYNEQFFGPGTRLTVL.

The table lists this clonotype with a few counts. CDR3 DNA: TGTGCCAGCAGTAGCACCCGGGACAGGGTAGACATTCAGTACTTC. It encodes CASSSTRDRVDIQYF. The rearrangement links TRBV6-1 to TRBJ2-4; 9 positions match TRBD1. CDR1 is MNHNS, CDR2 SASEGT, per germline. The CDR3 consists of 15 residues. J gave up 8 bases and V 5 bases, and 10 bases lay outside the gene matches.

This clonotype was counted a few times. The chain links TRBV7-2 to TRBJ2-4; D is perhaps TRBD1 or TRBD2 (6 bases each). CDR3 size: 13 residues. Germline CDR1 is SGHTA and CDR2 is FQGNSA. V gave up 4 bases and J gave up 16 bases, with 20 bases separating them. CDR3 nucleotide sequence: TGTGCCAGCAGCTACACCGGGACACTAGCTTCATACTTC. Translation gives CASSYTGTLASYF.

Worth noting for this clonotype: This may be a read error: a much more frequent sequence differs by one nucleotide. J is TRBJ2-1 and V is TRBV20-1, with D perhaps being TRBD1 or TRBD2 (5 bases each). Trimming took 3 bases from V and 5 from J, leaving 11 bases between them. This CDR3 is 13 amino acids long. Germline lookup yields CDR1 DFQATT and CDR2 SNEGSKA (reference sequence). As DNA, the CDR3 is TGCAGTGCTAGGCTCGGGACCAACAATGAGCAGTTCTTC. Residues: CSARLGTNNEQFF.

Note on this clonotype: This could be a read error, since a much larger clone is one nucleotide away. This rearrangement joins TRBV20-1 to TRBJ1-1; D is ambiguous. Germline V gives CDR1 DFQATT, CDR2 SNEGSKA (reference sequence). Trimming pared 6 bases from V and 3 bases from J, leaving 8 bases between. This CDR3 is built from 11 residues. Here the CDR3 reads CSARKDTEAFF. CDR3 in DNA: TGCAGTGCCAGAAAGGACACTGAAGCTTTCTTT.

The rearrangement uses TRBV20-1 and TRBJ2-7, with D unclear. The CDR3 contains 12 residues. Between the trimmed V and J ends, which lost 3 bases and 4 bases, there was a span of 10 bases. CDR1 DFQATT and CDR2 SNEGSKA come from the germline V gene (reference sequence). CDR3 nucleotide sequence: TGCAGTGCTAGGCTGGACGGTTACGAGCAGTACTTC. It encodes CSARLDGYEQYF.

The chain has TRBV12-3 or TRBV12-4 and TRBJ2-3; 7 nucleotides align to TRBD2. The CDR3 loop spans 16 amino acids. Trimming removed 4 bases from V and 3 bases from J; junction bases left unmatched: 10. CDR3 amino acids: CASSWPGREMTDTQYF. CDR3 sequence (DNA): TGTGCCAGCAGTTGGCCTGGGCGGGAGATGACAGATACGCAGTATTTT.

The chain carries TRBV7-3 and TRBJ2-5; 7 bases are a match to TRBD1. CDR1 is SGHTA, CDR2 FQGTGA, per germline. The V gene end was trimmed by 5 bases and the J gene end by 2 bases; junction bases not matched to a gene: 8. The CDR3 runs to 15 residues. CDR3 residues: CASSSWGQKQETQYF. The DNA for the CDR3 is TGTGCCAGCAGCAGCTGGGGACAGAAGCAAGAGACCCAGTACTTC.

This clonotype was seen repeatedly, ten times or more. This rearrangement joins TRBV11-1 to TRBJ2-7; D tentatively fits TRBD1 or TRBD2 (5 bases each). The germline V and J ends were trimmed by 1 base and 0 bases, with 13 bases remaining between them. This CDR3 has 16 residues. The germline V gene has CDR1 SGHAT and CDR2 FQDESV (reference sequence). As DNA, the CDR3 is TGTGCCAGCAGCTTAGGTCGGGGCGACAGCTCCTACGAGCAGTACTTC. Translated, it gives CASSLGRGDSSYEQYF.

A few counts support this clonotype. The rearrangement links TRBV5-6 to TRBJ2-5, with unresolved D. The CDR3 has 15 amino acids. With 0 bases removed from V and 12 bases from J, the gap between germline ends came to 21 bases. Germline V gene data show CDR1 as SGHDT and CDR2 as YYEEEE. Written as DNA, the CDR3 is TGTGCCAGCAGCTTGGACCGCGGTTTGGAGTCGGCGGAGTACTTC. This translates into CASSLDRGLESAEYF.

The rearrangement links TRBV10-1 to TRBJ2-3, with TRBD2 as a possible D gene (7 bases). This CDR3 region has 15 residues. Deletions cut 3 bases from V and 4 bases from J, with 14 bases between. Germline CDR1 is WNHNN and CDR2 is SYGVQD (reference sequence). DNA for the CDR3: TGCGCCAGCAGTGATATAGGGGGAGGGCCAGATACGCAGTATTTT. Protein product: CASSDIGGGPDTQYF.

For this clonotype: An end of the junction does not agree with germline; a read error may underlie this. The chain employs TRBV9 and TRBJ2-3, with D perhaps matching TRBD2 (5 bases). Germline loops: CDR1 SGDLS, CDR2 YYNGEE. CDR3 length: 14 residues. CDR3 sequence: CASSLTTTPDTKYF. CDR3 coding DNA: TGTGCCAGCAGCCTGACTACGACCCCAGATACGAAGTATTTT.

This clonotype was found a few times. This chain uses TRBV2 with TRBJ2-7; D remains ambiguous. The germline gives CDR1 SNHLY, CDR2 FYNNEI. V dropped 1 base and J dropped 7 bases, with 11 bases sitting between them. This CDR3 spans 13 amino acids. The chain's CDR3 is CASSEVRNGEQYF. CDR3 DNA: TGTGCCAGCAGTGAAGTACGTAATGGGGAGCAGTACTTC.

V is TRBV7-8 and J is TRBJ2-3; 11 nucleotides agree with TRBD2. CDR1 is SGHVS, CDR2 FQNEAQ, per germline. V shed 5 bases and J 2 bases; nucleotides not matched to a gene: 6. This CDR3 comprises 16 residues. The CDR3 reads CASSILAGEPTDTQYF. The CDR3 nucleotides read TGTGCCAGCAGCATACTAGCGGGGGAGCCCACAGATACGCAGTATTTT.

The chain employs TRBV9 and TRBJ2-1; TRBD1 matches at 7 bases. The ends lost 4 bases at V and 5 bases at J; junction bases unmatched: 12. This CDR3 is 16 amino acids long. Germline V gives CDR1 SGDLS, CDR2 YYNGEE. In DNA, the CDR3 is TGTGCCAGCAGCCCGAGGGGGCAGGTACCCGACAATGAGCAGTTCTTC. Residues: CASSPRGQVPDNEQFF.

V usage is TRBV2 and J usage is TRBJ2-7, with D hard to call. Trimming cost V 7 bases and J 4 bases, with 11 bases left between them. CDR3 length: 12 residues. CDR1 SNHLY and CDR2 FYNNEI come from the germline V gene. CDR3: CASTYGVYEQYF. The DNA of the CDR3 is TGTGCCAGCACCTATGGGGTATACGAGCAGTACTTC.